Listed below are T cell receptor beta chains from one sample, sequenced in a study of blood T cell repertoires in COVID-19. Sequencing used immunoSEQ multiplex PCR; TCRdb keeps in-frame clones, though not all of them. The sample shows fewer than 150,000 clones, about four fifths of them seen only once. The sequenced sample consisted of peripheral blood. These receptors all stem from a woman in her 40s with acute or convalescent COVID-19. CDR3s include the opening cysteine and the closing phenylalanine or tryptophan. The D gene is left open where the match is weak. Clone size is not always given. Where it is, it says once, few, many or a class for expanded clones.

abundance | j_gene | d_gene | len | v_gene | CDR3nt | CDR3aa
- | TRBJ1-2 | - | 15 | TRBV18 | TGTGCCAGCTCACCAGGGGAAGGGGGTGCCTATGGCTACACCTTC | CASSPGEGGAYGYTF
- | TRBJ2-4 | TRBD2 | 16 | TRBV6-2/TRBV6-3 | TGTGCCAGCAGTCTTAGACTAGCGGGGACCAAAAACATTCAGTACTTC | CASSLRLAGTKNIQYF
- | TRBJ2-2 | - | 14 | TRBV5-1 | TGCGCCAGCAGCTTGGGACAGAACACCGGGGAGCTGTTTTTT | CASSLGQNTGELFF
- | TRBJ1-1 | TRBD1 | 12 | TRBV19 | TGTGCCAGTAGAACAGGGGCAACTGAAGCTTTCTTT | CASRTGATEAFF
few | TRBJ2-2 | TRBD2 | 18 | TRBV5-1 | TGCGCCAGCAGCTCCCTAGGCGGGGGGCCAAAATCCGCCGGGGAGCTGTTTTTT | CASSSLGGGPKSAGELFF
- | TRBJ1-5 | - | 17 | TRBV19 | TGTGCCAGTAGTCTCCTTTTTGCGGAGGGTCTTAATCAGCCCCAGCATTTT | CASSLLFAEGLNQPQHF
once | TRBJ1-3 | TRBD1 | 12 | TRBV12-5 | TGTGCTAGTGGTTACGACGGACAGGGAAAGAATTTT | CASGYDGQGKNF
- | TRBJ2-6 | - | 16 | TRBV2 | TGTGCCAGCAAGTTCCTACAGGGTACTGGGGCCAACGTCCTGACTTTC | CASKFLQGTGANVLTF
- | TRBJ1-1 | - | 13 | TRBV27 | TGTGCCAGCAGTTTTTCCGTGAACACTGAAGCTTTCTTT | CASSFSVNTEAFF
- | TRBJ1-2 | TRBD1 | 15 | TRBV7-9 | TGTGCCAGCAGCTTAGCTACAGGGGTCGGAGAAGGCTACACCTTC | CASSLATGVGEGYTF
- | TRBJ2-7 | TRBD1 | 16 | TRBV5-5 | TGTGCCAGCAGCTCCAGGGGGGACAGGTCTTCGTACGAGCAGTACTTC | CASSSRGDRSSYEQYF
- | TRBJ2-1 | TRBD1 | 15 | TRBV11-1 | TGTGCCAGCAGCCCTGACAGGGGATCCTACAATGAGCAGTTCTTC | CASSPDRGSYNEQFF
- | TRBJ1-6 | - | 13 | TRBV18 | TGTGCCAGCTCACCGAAGGAGAATTCACCCCTCCACTTT | CASSPKENSPLHF
- | TRBJ2-7 | - | 12 | TRBV7-9 | TGTGCCAGCAGCTTAGCCCACTACGAGCAGTACTTC | CASSLAHYEQYF
- | TRBJ1-1 | TRBD1 | 13 | TRBV19 | TGTGCCAGTAGTATAAACAGGGGCACTGAAGCTTTCTTT | CASSINRGTEAFF
- | TRBJ1-1 | TRBD1 | 13 | TRBV7-9 | TGTGCCAGCAGTGCAGGGGGAAACACTGAAGCTTTCTTT | CASSAGGNTEAFF
- | TRBJ1-1 | TRBD1 | 16 | TRBV5-5 | TGTGCCAGCAGCCTGGGACAGCCACCCTCGGGCACTGAAGCTTTCTTT | CASSLGQPPSGTEAFF
few | TRBJ1-5 | TRBD1 | 16 | TRBV6-6 | TGTGCCAGCAGTCCCAGGGACAGGGGAGATGGCCAGCCCCAGCATTTT | CASSPRDRGDGQPQHF
- | TRBJ2-2 | - | 16 | TRBV2 | TGTGCCAGCAGTGAACATCCCCAGGGTGGATCCGGGGAGCTGTTTTTT | CASSEHPQGGSGELFF
- | TRBJ2-7 | - | 13 | TRBV3-1/TRBV3-2 | TGTGCCAGCAGCCAAGAGAGCGGCTACGAGCAGTACTTC | CASSQESGYEQYF
- | TRBJ2-2 | - | 14 | TRBV7-9 | TGTGCCAGCAGTGGGACTCGGAGCACCGGGGAGCTGTTTTTT | CASSGTRSTGELFF
once | TRBJ1-3 | - | 16 | TRBV9 | TGTGCCAGCAGCCCCATTATCGGGGGGCTCGGAAACACCATATATTTT | CASSPIIGGLGNTIYF
- | TRBJ2-7 | TRBD1 | 15 | TRBV30 | TGTGCCTGGGGACCCTCTAGACAGGGCACCTACGAGCAGTACTTC | CAWGPSRQGTYEQYF
- | TRBJ2-1 | TRBD1 | 13 | TRBV24-1 | TGTGCCACATCACCGAGGGGGCGGAATGAGCAGTTCTTC | CATSPRGRNEQFF
once | TRBJ2-1 | TRBD2 | 15 | TRBV7-9 | TGTGCCAGCAGCCCTCGGACTAGCGGGGACAATGAGCAGTTCTTC | CASSPRTSGDNEQFF
- | TRBJ2-3 | - | 15 | TRBV11-2 | TGTGCCAGCAGCCCATTGGTAGGGGGAACAGATACGCAGTATTTT | CASSPLVGGTDTQYF
- | TRBJ1-1 | - | 11 | TRBV7-9 | TGTGCCAGCAGCTGGCGGGACGAAGCTTTCTTT | CASSWRDEAFF
- | TRBJ2-1 | - | 12 | TRBV6-2/TRBV6-3 | TGTGCCAGCAGCCAACCACGGGGGGAGCAGTTCTTC | CASSQPRGEQFF
- | TRBJ2-7 | - | 16 | TRBV3-1/TRBV3-2 | TGTGCCAGCAGCCAAGATCGCCCTCCGCCCAGGGTAGAGCAGTACTTC | CASSQDRPPPRVEQYF
- | TRBJ2-1 | TRBD1 | 14 | TRBV18 | TGTGCCAGCTCACCAACGGACAGGGCCAATGAGCAGTTCTTC | CASSPTDRANEQFF
few | TRBJ1-1 | - | 14 | TRBV2 | TGTGCCAGCAGTTTCCGACGGGGGGGCACTGAAGCTTTCTTT | CASSFRRGGTEAFF
once | TRBJ1-5 | - | 16 | TRBV10-3 | TGTGCCACCCCCCACAATCTCGGGGATAGCAATCAGCCCCAGCATTTT | CATPHNLGDSNQPQHF
- | TRBJ2-2 | - | 15 | TRBV11-2 | TGTGCCAGCAGCCCTCGGGGGAGGAACACCGGGGAGCTGTTTTTT | CASSPRGRNTGELFF
- | TRBJ2-3 | - | 14 | TRBV7-2 | TGTGCCAGCAGCTTGCTAATGAGGCCAGATACGCAGTATTTT | CASSLLMRPDTQYF
- | TRBJ2-2 | TRBD2 | 16 | TRBV7-9 | TGTGCCAGCAGCTCATCGGGGGGTTTGGTCGGCGGGGAGCTGTTTTTT | CASSSSGGLVGGELFF
few | TRBJ1-1 | TRBD1 | 13 | TRBV7-2 | TGTGCCAGCAGCTGGGACAGGGGGTCCGAAGCTTTCTTT | CASSWDRGSEAFF
- | TRBJ2-7 | - | 14 | TRBV11-3 | TGTGCCAGCAGCTTAGGCGGATCCTCCTACGAGCAGTACTTC | CASSLGGSSYEQYF
- | TRBJ2-3 | - | 16 | TRBV27 | TGTGCCAGCAGTTTAAGGGGGGGGGCTTTACTGGATACGCAGTATTTT | CASSLRGGALLDTQYF
- | TRBJ1-5 | - | 13 | TRBV5-1 | TGCGCCAGCAGCCCGACAGGTCGGCAGCCCCAGCATTTT | CASSPTGRQPQHF
- | TRBJ2-2 | - | 17 | TRBV19 | TGTGCCAGTAAAAGTGGATTGGAGGGAGCGAACACCGGGGAGCTGTTTTTT | CASKSGLEGANTGELFF
- | TRBJ1-6 | TRBD1 | 14 | TRBV7-9 | TGTGCCAGCAGCTTAACAGGGGATAATTCACCCCTCCACTTT | CASSLTGDNSPLHF
- | TRBJ2-5 | - | 15 | TRBV5-1 | TGCGCCAGCAGCTTGTGGTCCTCCGCCGGAGAGACCCAGTACTTC | CASSLWSSAGETQYF
once | TRBJ2-7 | - | 13 | TRBV10-1 | TGCGCCAGCAGTGATGAACAGGGCTACGAGCAGTACTTC | CASSDEQGYEQYF